This note documents a single TCR beta chain sequence. Its antigen is not known. The CDR3 extends over 16 amino acids. J was trimmed by 5 bases and V by 9 bases; bases with no gene match: 15. The germline CDR1 and CDR2 sequences are MDHEN and SYDVKM. Sequencing was performed with immunoSEQ multiplex PCR; in TCRdb, only in-frame clones are kept and a portion is missing. The sample lists tens of thousands of clones, more than 75% occurring once. The data derive from a study of T cell responses to AZD1222 COVID-19 vaccine. The study, taken as a whole, reports: Clonal diversity may have been underestimated, and the donors were mostly white British, with more females than males.

Sequencing used peripheral blood, obtained on day 0 of MenACWY control vaccination. The J gene is TRBJ2-7, the V gene TRBV28; the match to TRBD1 covers 11 bases. The receptor comes from an adult in good health. DNA for the CDR3: TGTGCCAGTCCCCCGGGACAGGGGGTCCCTTGGCACGAGCAGTACTTC. Its protein product is CASPPGQGVPWHEQYF.